This entry lists 17 T cell receptor beta chains sequenced from one sample in a study of early T cells in non-severe SARS-CoV-2 infection. Using its own MiXCR run on the 5' RACE reads, TCRdb lists one record per CDR3 protein. This table holds 45,000 to 70,000 distinct CDR3 sequences, around a tenth found once. What was sequenced was whole blood. The receptors here all came from an adult who was a healthcare worker with PCR-confirmed SARS-CoV-2 infection or an uninfected control (not recorded which).

This clonotype was found many times. The V call is TRBV11-2, the J call TRBJ2-5; 8 nucleotides match TRBD2. The CDR3 spans 15 residues. CDR1 and CDR2 (germline): SGHAT, FQNNGV. With 2 bases clipped from V and 5 bases from J, the junction kept 7 bases outside the gene matches. The CDR3 DNA reads TGTGCCAGCAGCTTATCGAGCGGGGGCCAGGAGACCCAGTACTTC. It yields the protein CASSLSSGGQETQYF.

This clonotype has just a few counts. The chain carries TRBV3-1 and TRBJ2-1; D unclear. V lost 4 bases, J lost 6 bases, and 7 bases lay in between. CDR1 is LGHDT and CDR2 is YNNKEL in the germline V gene (reference sequence). The CDR3 loop spans 12 amino acids. This chain's CDR3 is CASSPSPNEQFF. CDR3 nucleotide sequence: TGTGCCAGCAGCCCCTCCCCCAATGAGCAGTTCTTC.

This clonotype occurred a few times. The chain uses TRBV5-1 and TRBJ1-4, with a possible D match to TRBD1 (5 bases). Germline CDR1 SGHRS, CDR2 YFSETQ. The length of the CDR3 is 16 residues. The V gene lost 4 bases and the J gene lost 3 bases, with 16 bases spanning the gap. CDR3 sequence: CASSRGTGNSNEKLFF. In nucleotides, the CDR3 is TGCGCCAGCAGCAGAGGGACGGGAAACTCTAATGAAAAACTGTTTTTT. Complete variable domain (other parts from reference TRBV5-1 and TRBJ1-4): KAGVTQTPRYLIKTRGQQVTLSCSPISGHRSVSWYQQTPGQGLQFLFEYFSETQRNKGNFPGRFSGRQFSNSRSEMNVSTLELGDSALYLCASSRGTGNSNEKLFFGSGTQLSVL.

The chain recombines TRBV10-1 with TRBJ2-7; a weak D match, TRBD1 (5 bases). This CDR3 has 15 amino acids. Germline V CDR1 and CDR2: WNHNN, SYGVQD (reference sequence). Trimming left V 5 bases short and J 0 bases short, with 14 bases between. The CDR3 DNA reads as TGCGCCAGCAGTCCTGACAGATTCCACTCCTACGAGCAGTACTTC. Protein sequence: CASSPDRFHSYEQYF.

This clonotype was recorded many times. The chain has TRBV7-2 and TRBJ2-3, with no clear D. V was pared by 5 bases and J by 2 bases, with 5 bases between. The CDR3 is 12 residues long. The germline CDR1 and CDR2 sequences are SGHTA and FQGNSA. This chain's CDR3 is CASSQATDTQYF. The CDR3 nucleotides are TGTGCCAGCAGCCAAGCCACAGATACGCAGTATTTT.

The chain combines TRBV5-1 with TRBJ2-3, with D maybe TRBD1 (5 bases). The germline gives CDR1 SGHRS, CDR2 YFSETQ. V lost 2 bases to trimming and J lost 0 bases, with 7 bases between them. There are 14 residues in the CDR3. The CDR3 here is CASSFRASTDTQYF. The CDR3 DNA follows: TGCGCCAGCAGCTTCAGGGCGAGCACAGATACGCAGTATTTT.

In this sample, this clonotype turned up many times. The V call is TRBV28, the J call TRBJ2-4; D ambiguous. V was pared by 7 bases and J by 8 bases, with 9 bases between. Germline CDR1 is MDHEN and CDR2 is SYDVKM. This CDR3 is built from 11 residues. This chain's CDR3 is CASTYRDIQYF. The CDR3 DNA follows: TGTGCCAGCACCTACCGGGACATTCAGTACTTC.

This clonotype was recorded a few times. The chain uses TRBV28 and TRBJ2-1; D is possibly TRBD1 or TRBD2 (5 bases each). Germline V CDR1 and CDR2: MDHEN, SYDVKM. Between the trimmed V and J ends, which lost 3 bases and 7 bases, there was a span of 13 bases. This CDR3 contains 14 residues. In nucleotides, the CDR3 is TGTGCCAGCAGTTTCGACGGGACCTCGAATGAGCAGTTCTTC. Translating gives CASSFDGTSNEQFF. The complete variable domain, with remaining parts taken from reference TRBV28 and TRBJ2-1, reads DVKVTQSSRYLVKRTGEKVFLECVQDMDHENMFWYRQDPGLGLRLIYFSYDVKMKEKGDIPEGYSVSREKKERFSLILESASTNQTSMYLCASSFDGTSNEQFFGPGTRLTVL.

This chain links TRBV2 with TRBJ2-1; no clear D. The CDR3 is 13 amino acids. The germline gives CDR1 SNHLY, CDR2 FYNNEI. V lost 4 bases and J lost 6, with 10 bases in between. This CDR3 is CASSASLFNEQFF. The CDR3, as DNA: TGTGCCAGCAGTGCGAGTTTATTCAATGAGCAGTTCTTC.

There are many counts of this clonotype. J is TRBJ2-1 and V is TRBV2, with D possibly being TRBD2 (5 bases). Germline V gives CDR1 SNHLY, CDR2 FYNNEI. The length of the CDR3 is 14 residues. The V end was cut by 4 bases, the J end by 3 bases, with 10 bases between. Here the CDR3 DNA reads TGTGCCAGCAGTGGGGGTAGCGTCTACAATGAGCAGTTCTTC. It codes for CASSGGSVYNEQFF.

The chain uses TRBV30 and TRBJ1-1; D is possibly TRBD1 (6 bases). The CDR3 runs to 13 residues. V was cut by 3 bases and J by 1 base, with 9 bases left in between. Germline CDR1 is GTSNPN and CDR2 is SVGIG (reference sequence). The chain's CDR3 is CAWSYRANTEAFF. Here the CDR3 DNA reads TGTGCCTGGAGCTACAGGGCGAACACTGAAGCTTTCTTT.

This clonotype came up many times. This sequence joins TRBV29-1 and TRBJ1-1; D is uncertain. V shed 3 bases and J shed 1 base, with 6 bases lying between them. The V gene's germline CDR1 is SQVTM and CDR2 ANQGSEA. The CDR3 consists of 12 residues. CDR3 in amino acids: CSVDGWNTEAFF. CDR3 nucleotides: TGCAGCGTTGATGGTTGGAACACTGAAGCTTTCTTT. Full variable domain (outside the CDR3, taken from reference TRBV29-1 and TRBJ1-1): SAVISQKPSRDICQRGTSLTIQCQVDSQVTMMFWYRQQPGQSLTLIATANQGSEATYESGFVIDKFPISRPNLTFSTLTVSNMSPEDSSIYLCSVDGWNTEAFFGQGTRLTVV.

This clonotype was detected only a few times. This rearrangement joins TRBV3-1 to TRBJ1-1; D is unclear. Trimming took off 0 bases at V and 2 bases at J, with 7 bases between the two ends. The CDR3 sequence is 14 residues long. Germline values: CDR1 LGHDT, CDR2 YNNKEL (reference sequence). CDR3 in DNA: TGTGCCAGCAGCCAAGAGCAGCTCAACACTGAAGCTTTCTTT. Translated, it gives CASSQEQLNTEAFF. The full variable domain, completed using reference TRBV3-1 and TRBJ1-1, is DTAVSQTPKYLVTQMGNDKSIKCEQNLGHDTMYWYKQDSKKFLKIMFSYNNKELIINETVPNRFSPKSPDKAHLNLHINSLELGDSAVYFCASSQEQLNTEAFFGQGTRLTVV.

This clonotype was recorded at least ten times. V and J are TRBV7-9 and TRBJ2-7; D remains ambiguous. Trimming removed 3 bases at V and 2 bases at J, with 11 bases between. Looked up from germline, CDR1 is SEHNR and CDR2 is FQNEAQ (reference sequence). There are 14 residues in the CDR3. This CDR3 is CASSFNGKPYEQYF. The DNA of the CDR3 is TGTGCCAGCAGCTTTAACGGAAAGCCCTACGAGCAGTACTTC.

This clonotype came up a few times. The chain couples TRBV7-9 to TRBJ2-3; TRBD1 matches at 9 bases. The trim removed 6 bases at V and 1 base at J, leaving 8 bases unmatched. CDR1 is SEHNR, CDR2 FQNEAQ, per germline (reference sequence). There are 16 residues in the CDR3. This CDR3 reads CASRPTQGAGTDTQYF. Here the CDR3 DNA reads TGTGCCAGCAGGCCTACACAGGGGGCAGGCACAGATACGCAGTATTTT. Variable domain in full (rest from reference TRBV7-9 and TRBJ2-3): DTGVSQNPRHKITKRGQNVTFRCDPISEHNRLYWYRQTLGQGPEFLTYFQNEAQLEKSRLLSDRFSAERPKGSFSTLEIQRTEQGDSAMYLCASRPTQGAGTDTQYFGPGTRLTVL.

As to this clonotype: The germline gene is not matched at one end of the junction; a read error may be the cause. The V gene is TRBV6-5, the J gene TRBJ2-7, with TRBD1 matching 9 bases. This CDR3 has 14 amino acids. The germline V gene encodes CDR1 MNHEY and CDR2 SVGAGI. For the CDR3, the DNA is TGTGCCAGCAGTATAGGACAGGGGTCGGGAAGCGTAAGCTTC. It yields the protein CASSIGQGSGSVSF.

At least ten counts were recorded for this clonotype. The chain joins TRBV6-1 to TRBJ2-7; the D gene is possibly TRBD1 (6 bases). The V end lost 3 bases, the J end lost 1 base, and 10 bases lay between the germline ends. CDR1 and CDR2 from the germline V gene are MNHNS and SASEGT. This CDR3 region has 14 residues. The CDR3 loop is CASSDYGQSYEQYF. The CDR3 DNA reads as TGTGCCAGCAGTGACTACGGACAGTCCTACGAGCAGTACTTC.